The T cell receptor (beta chain) described here comes from a study of graft-versus-host responses after intestinal transplantation. Responders (around 200,000, CFSE-labeled) met around 200,000 stimulators that were irradiated and violet-dye-labeled. Study-level findings and limits: Investigators detected GvH clones in recipient marrow, with some emerging earlier in ileum or blood.

The V and J ends lost 6 bases and 7 bases respectively, with 19 bases between them. The germline V gene encodes CDR1 SNHLY and CDR2 FYNNEI. This CDR3 is 16 amino acids long. Assay: immunoSEQ multiplex PCR; the TCRdb copy retains only in-frame clones and omits some. Of around 14,000 clones in the sample, roughly two fifths are singletons; the top ten hold 15%. This clone was seen a handful of times. The material sequenced was alloreactive CD8+ T cells from a mixed lymphocyte reaction culture, taken before intestinal transplant. Subset here: CFSE-low proliferating T cells sorted from approximately 6-day pre-transplant mixed lymphocyte reaction (GvH or HvG direction). This receptor was obtained from a human patient who received an intestinal transplant. The V gene is TRBV2, the J gene TRBJ1-6, with D perhaps TRBD1 (5 bases). The chain's CDR3 is CASRLSGWDSNSPLHF. The CDR3 DNA reads as TGTGCCAGCAGGTTATCGGGATGGGACTCAAATTCACCCCTCCACTTT.